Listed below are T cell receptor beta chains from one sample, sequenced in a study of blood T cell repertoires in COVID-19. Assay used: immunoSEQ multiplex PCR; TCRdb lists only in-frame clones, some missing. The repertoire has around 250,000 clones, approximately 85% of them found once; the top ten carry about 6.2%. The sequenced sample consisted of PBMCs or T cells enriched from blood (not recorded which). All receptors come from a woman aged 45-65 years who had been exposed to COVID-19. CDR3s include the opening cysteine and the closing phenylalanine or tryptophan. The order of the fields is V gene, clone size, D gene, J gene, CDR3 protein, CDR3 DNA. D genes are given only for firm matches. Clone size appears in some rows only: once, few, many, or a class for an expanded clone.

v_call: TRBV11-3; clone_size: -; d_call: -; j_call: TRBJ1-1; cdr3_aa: CASSLDSGGNTEAFF; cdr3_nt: TGTGCCAGCAGCTTAGACTCTGGAGGGAACACTGAAGCTTTCTTT
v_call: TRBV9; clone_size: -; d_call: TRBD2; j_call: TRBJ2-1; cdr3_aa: CASSVVGSGGATEQFF; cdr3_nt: TGTGCCAGCAGCGTAGTGGGTAGCGGGGGGGCCACTGAGCAGTTCTTC
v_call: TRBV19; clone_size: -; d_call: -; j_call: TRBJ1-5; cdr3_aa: CASSIGGGPQPQHF; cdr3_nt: TGTGCCAGTAGTATAGGGGGCGGCCCTCAGCCCCAGCATTTT
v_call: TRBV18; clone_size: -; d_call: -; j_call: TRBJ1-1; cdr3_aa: CASSLQTANTEAFF; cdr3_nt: TGTGCCAGCTCACTACAGACGGCGAACACTGAAGCTTTCTTT
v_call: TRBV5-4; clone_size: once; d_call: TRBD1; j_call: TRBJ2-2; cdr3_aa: CASSSIGTELTGELFF; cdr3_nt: TGTGCCAGCAGCTCGATAGGGACAGAATTAACCGGGGAGCTGTTTTTT
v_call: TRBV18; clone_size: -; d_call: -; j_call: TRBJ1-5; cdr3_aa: CASSPSRVGFRSNQPQHF; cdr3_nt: TGTGCCAGCTCACCATCGCGTGTCGGTTTTCGCAGCAATCAGCCCCAGCATTTT
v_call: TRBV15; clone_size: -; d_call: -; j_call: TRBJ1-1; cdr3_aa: CATSRDNGDSAFF; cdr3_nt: TGTGCCACCAGCAGAGATAACGGGGATTCAGCTTTCTTT
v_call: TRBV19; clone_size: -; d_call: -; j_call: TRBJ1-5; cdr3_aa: CASTGSLAGNQPQHF; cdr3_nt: TGTGCCAGTACGGGCAGCCTCGCAGGGAATCAGCCCCAGCATTTT
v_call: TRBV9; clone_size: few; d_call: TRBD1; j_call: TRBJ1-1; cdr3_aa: CASSGRTGRTEAFF; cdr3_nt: TGTGCCAGCAGCGGACGGACAGGGCGTACTGAAGCTTTCTTT
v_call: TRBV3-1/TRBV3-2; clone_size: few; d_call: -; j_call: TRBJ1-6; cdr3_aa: CASSQDQGLLNSPLHF; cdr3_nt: TGTGCCAGCAGCCAAGACCAGGGTTTACTGAATTCACCCCTCCACTTT
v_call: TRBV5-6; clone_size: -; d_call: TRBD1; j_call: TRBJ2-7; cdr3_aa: CASSLDRGYEQYF; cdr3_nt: TGTGCCAGCAGCTTGGACAGGGGCTACGAGCAGTACTTC
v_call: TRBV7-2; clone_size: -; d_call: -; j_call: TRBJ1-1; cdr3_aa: CASSLREGAFF; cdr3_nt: TGTGCCAGCAGCCTGCGGGAGGGAGCTTTCTTT
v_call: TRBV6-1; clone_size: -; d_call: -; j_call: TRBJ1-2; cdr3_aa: CASSEGRANYGYTF; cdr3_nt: TGTGCCAGCAGTGAAGGTAGAGCTAACTATGGCTACACCTTC
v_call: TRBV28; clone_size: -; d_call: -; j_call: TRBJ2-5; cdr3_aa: CASSLRETQYF; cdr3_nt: TGTGCCAGCAGTTTACGGGAGACCCAGTACTTC
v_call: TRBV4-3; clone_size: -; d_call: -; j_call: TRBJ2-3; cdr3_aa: CASSQSLADTQYF; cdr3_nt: TGCGCCAGCAGCCAAAGCTTAGCAGATACGCAGTATTTT
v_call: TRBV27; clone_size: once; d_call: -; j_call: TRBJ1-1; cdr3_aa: CASSILGGTAEAFF; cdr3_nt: TGTGCCAGCAGTATCCTCGGGGGGACGGCTGAAGCTTTCTTT
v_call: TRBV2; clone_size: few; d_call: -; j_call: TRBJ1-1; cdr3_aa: CASMGDLMNTEAFF; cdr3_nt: TGTGCCAGCATGGGCGACCTCATGAACACTGAAGCTTTCTTT
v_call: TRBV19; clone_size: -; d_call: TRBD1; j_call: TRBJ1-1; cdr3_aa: CASSIGTGKAMNTEAFF; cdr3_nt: TGTGCCAGTAGCATCGGGACAGGAAAAGCAATGAACACTGAAGCTTTCTTT
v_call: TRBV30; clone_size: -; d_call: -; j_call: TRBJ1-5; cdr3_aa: CAWSVLSNQPQHF; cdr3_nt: TGTGCCTGGAGTGTTCTCAGCAATCAGCCCCAGCATTTT
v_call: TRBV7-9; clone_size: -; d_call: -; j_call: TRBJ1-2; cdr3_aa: CASSLAFPGESYTF; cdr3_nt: TGTGCCAGCAGCTTAGCGTTTCCAGGGGAGAGCTACACCTTC
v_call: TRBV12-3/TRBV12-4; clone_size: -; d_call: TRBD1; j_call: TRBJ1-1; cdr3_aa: CASSLKRGLAFF; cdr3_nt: TGTGCCAGCAGTTTAAAAAGGGGGCTAGCTTTCTTT
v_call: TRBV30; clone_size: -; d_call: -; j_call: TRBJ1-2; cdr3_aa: CAGEAGEGYTF; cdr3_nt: TGTGCCGGGGAAGCAGGGGAAGGCTACACCTTC
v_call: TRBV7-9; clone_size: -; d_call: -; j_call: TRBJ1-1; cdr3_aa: CASSLALTEAFF; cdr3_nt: TGTGCCAGCAGCTTAGCCCTGACGGAGGCTTTCTTT
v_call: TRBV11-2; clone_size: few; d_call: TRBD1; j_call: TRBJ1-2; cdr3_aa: CASSLDRTGMGYTF; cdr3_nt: TGTGCCAGCAGCTTAGATAGGACAGGGATGGGCTACACCTTC
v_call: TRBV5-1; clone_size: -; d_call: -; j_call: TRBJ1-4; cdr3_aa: CASSLALGSGYEKLFF; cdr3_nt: TGCGCCAGCAGCTTGGCCTTAGGTAGCGGTTATGAAAAACTGTTTTTT
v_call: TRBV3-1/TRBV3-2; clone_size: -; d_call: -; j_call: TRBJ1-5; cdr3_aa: CASSQSGNQPQHF; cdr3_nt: TGTGCCAGCAGCCAATCAGGGAACCAGCCCCAGCATTTT
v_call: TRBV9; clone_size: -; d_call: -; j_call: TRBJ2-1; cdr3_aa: CASSVRGYNEQFF; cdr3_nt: TGTGCCAGCAGCGTACGGGGCTACAATGAGCAGTTCTTC